These 11 T cell receptor beta chains originate from one sample sequenced in a study of HIV-infected patients and healthy controls. MiXCR, run by TCRdb on the 5' RACE reads, gives a single entry per CDR3 protein. The table has around 67,000 distinct CDR3 sequences, less than 20% seen once. Sequenced material: CD4+ T cells from blood. The receptors originated from a human donor in good health.

V is TRBV7-2 and J is TRBJ2-7; a possible D gene is TRBD2 (6 bases). The CDR3 spans 15 residues. CDR1 and CDR2 (germline): SGHTA, FQGNSA. Trimming removed 5 bases at V and 0 bases at J, with 14 bases between. In nucleotides, the CDR3 is TGTGCCAGCAGCGAGGCGGGACGTAGCTCCTACGAGCAGTACTTC. Encoded protein: CASSEAGRSSYEQYF.

The chain has TRBV20-1 and TRBJ2-1; D is tentatively TRBD1 or TRBD2 (6 bases each). CDR1 and CDR2 from the germline V gene are DFQATT and SNEGSKA (reference sequence). There are 15 residues in the CDR3. V dropped 2 bases and J dropped 7 bases, with 18 bases sitting between them. CDR3 amino acids: CSARFGNGGLNEQFF. The CDR3 DNA sequence: TGCAGTGCTAGATTCGGCAACGGGGGCCTTAATGAGCAGTTCTTC.

This clonotype has a handful of counts. The rearrangement uses TRBV20-1 and TRBJ2-5, with 11 bases lining up with TRBD1. Germline V gives CDR1 DFQATT, CDR2 SNEGSKA (reference sequence). The CDR3 is 15 residues long. J lost 5 bases, V lost 4 bases, and 9 bases had no gene match. The CDR3 nucleotides read TGCAGTGCTATCGATGGGACAGGGGGAGGTGAGACCCAGTACTTC. The encoded protein is CSAIDGTGGGETQYF.

A few counts support this clonotype. The V call is TRBV18, the J call TRBJ1-1, with D possibly matching TRBD1 (6 bases). Germline CDR1 KGHSH, CDR2 LQKENI. CDR3 length equals 14 residues. Deletions cut 5 bases from V and 2 bases from J, with 12 bases between. The CDR3 spells CASSSQGANTEAFF. The CDR3 nucleotides are TGTGCCAGCTCATCACAGGGAGCCAACACTGAAGCTTTCTTT.

This clonotype occurred a few times. The chain carries TRBV27 and TRBJ2-4; 10 bases are a match to TRBD2. V lost 5 bases, J lost 7 bases, and 5 bases stayed unmatched. The germline V gene encodes CDR1 MNHEY and CDR2 SMNVEV (reference sequence). The CDR3 spans 14 residues. The CDR3 spells CASSRSGGGNIQYF. As DNA, the CDR3 is TGTGCCAGCAGTCGGAGCGGGGGGGGCAACATTCAGTACTTC.

V and J are TRBV7-9 and TRBJ1-2; 8 bases fit TRBD1. Germline trimming cut 4 bases from V and 4 bases from J; bases unmatched to any gene: 2. From germline, CDR1 is SEHNR and CDR2 FQNEAQ (reference sequence). The CDR3 covers 13 residues. CDR3 in amino acids: CASSSDRAYGYTF. CDR3 nucleotides: TGTGCCAGCAGCTCGGACAGGGCCTATGGCTACACCTTC.

There are many counts of this clonotype. This chain joins TRBV7-2 and TRBJ2-1, with 8 bases that match TRBD2. Per the germline V gene, CDR1 is SGHTA and CDR2 is FQGNSA. The junction had 8 bases not matched to a gene; V was cut back by 9 bases and J by 7 bases. This CDR3 spans 13 amino acids. The chain's CDR3 is CASGAGVVNEQFF. The CDR3, as DNA: TGTGCCAGTGGAGCGGGAGTGGTTAATGAGCAGTTCTTC.

Concerning this clonotype: At one end, the junction sequence differs from germline, possibly due to a read error. J is TRBJ1-5 and V is TRBV7-8; D unresolved. Germline CDR1 reads SGHVS; CDR2 reads FQNEAQ. The CDR3 is 15 amino acids. Here the CDR3 reads CASSLAGLGNQPKHF. As DNA, the CDR3 is TGTGCCAGCAGCTTAGCAGGGCTGGGCAATCAGCCCAAGCATTTT.

The sample holds a few counts of this clonotype. The V gene is TRBV12-3 or TRBV12-4, the J gene TRBJ1-2; 8 bases fit TRBD1. The CDR3 loop spans 14 amino acids. Trimming cost V 3 bases and J 8 bases; bases outside gene matches: 8. The CDR3, as DNA: TGTGCCAGCAGTTTTCATAAGGACAGGGTCGGCTACACCTTC. It encodes CASSFHKDRVGYTF.

This clonotype appeared a few times. The V and J genes are TRBV12-3 or TRBV12-4 and TRBJ2-7; D gene uncertain. This CDR3 is built from 14 residues. V gave up 3 bases and J gave up 2 bases, with 11 bases separating them. CDR3 nucleotide sequence: TGTGCCAGCAGTTTTTCCGGTATCCCCTACGAGCAGTACTTC. This gives the protein CASSFSGIPYEQYF.

The rearrangement joins TRBV4-3 to TRBJ1-1; no clear D gene. V was pared by 1 base and J by 1 base, with 7 bases between. The germline V gene has CDR1 LGHNA and CDR2 YSLEER. This CDR3 contains 14 residues. The CDR3 DNA follows: TGCGCCAGCAGCCAAGTGTGGTCGAACACTGAAGCTTTCTTT. Translation gives CASSQVWSNTEAFF.